The clone carrying this TCR beta chain has only a few counts. Repertoires were generated with immunoSEQ multiplex PCR, while TCRdb's copy carries only in-frame clones and drops some. The table lists hundreds of thousands of clones, approximately 85% of them singletons. V lost 3 bases to trimming and J lost 3 bases, with 15 bases between them. This CDR3 spans 15 amino acids. Germline loops: CDR1 SEHNR, CDR2 FQNEAQ (reference sequence). This specimen belongs to a study of shared T cell receptors in the human thymus. These same records also appear under a second study, on human thymus T cells. This second report adds: Thymus tissue for the work was resected from patients undergoing corrective heart surgery.

The sample consisted of thymocytes. V gene TRBV7-9 combines with J gene TRBJ2-7; a weak D match, TRBD2 (7 bases). The receptor's source is a girl under three years old with a congenital heart defect. For the CDR3, the DNA is TGTGCCAGCAGCTTCGGGGGGCCGCACCTCTACGAGCAGTACTTC. Encoded protein: CASSFGGPHLYEQYF.